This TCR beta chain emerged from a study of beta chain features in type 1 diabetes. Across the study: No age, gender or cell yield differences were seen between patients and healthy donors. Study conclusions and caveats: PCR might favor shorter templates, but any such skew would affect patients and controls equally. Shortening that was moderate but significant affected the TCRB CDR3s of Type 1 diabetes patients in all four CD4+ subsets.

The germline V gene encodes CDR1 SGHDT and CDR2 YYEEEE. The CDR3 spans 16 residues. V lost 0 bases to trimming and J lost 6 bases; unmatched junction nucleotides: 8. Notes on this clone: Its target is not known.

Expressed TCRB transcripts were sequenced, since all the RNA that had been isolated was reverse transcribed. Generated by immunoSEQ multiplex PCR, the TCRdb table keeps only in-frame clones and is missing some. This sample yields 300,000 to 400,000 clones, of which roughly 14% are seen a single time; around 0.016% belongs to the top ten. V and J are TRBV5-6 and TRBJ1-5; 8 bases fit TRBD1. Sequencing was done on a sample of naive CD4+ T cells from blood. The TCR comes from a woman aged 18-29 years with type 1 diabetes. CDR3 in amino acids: CASSLALTGEGQPQHF. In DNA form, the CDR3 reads TGTGCCAGCAGCTTGGCCCTGACAGGGGAAGGTCAGCCCCAGCATTTT.